The T cell receptor beta chain under discussion was sequenced for a study of T cell responses to AZD1222 COVID-19 vaccine. Broader study findings: After the peak T cell response, and only then, were repertoires sampled. Epitopes outside B.1.351 and B.1.1.7 mutated regions reportedly drew nearly half of spike TCRs. The sample set comprised mostly white British donors with more females, and clonal diversity was possibly underestimated. Among those given AZD1222, only six were seropositive at baseline.

CDR3 length: 15 residues. The V gene's germline CDR1 is SEHNR and CDR2 FQNEAQ (reference sequence). With 5 bases clipped from V and 4 bases from J, the junction kept 9 bases outside the gene matches. Profiling relied on immunoSEQ multiplex PCR, and the TCRdb table lists in-frame clones only, not all of them. The data show around 160,000 clones, under 95% seen once. As to this clone: Its antigen is still unknown.

The sequencing used peripheral blood, collected 28 days after the second AZD1222 dose. This chain joins TRBV7-9 and TRBJ1-1; 8 bases line up with TRBD1. This clonotype was sampled from an adult who received the AZD1222 COVID-19 vaccine. The CDR3 loop is CASSPTYRGGTEAFF. Here the CDR3 DNA reads TGTGCCAGCAGCCCCACCTACAGGGGGGGCACTGAAGCTTTCTTT.